This T cell receptor beta chain appears in the sequencing data of a study of spatial heterogeneity in lung cancer. In the study overall: The study observed each unique TCR and UMI combination more than ten times on average in raw reads.

The time point here: sample taken at primary tumor resection. The study sequenced unsorted whole RNA from tumor, nontumor lung or frozen PBMC. TCRdb called the 5' RACE reads again in MiXCR, with one record for every CDR3 protein. The sample carries 6,000 to 7,500 distinct CDR3 sequences, over 15% recorded once. The CDR3 consists of 15 residues. Germline CDR1 and CDR2: SGHRS and YFSETQ. Trimming cost V 0 bases and J 4 bases, with 14 bases left between them. This chain connects TRBV5-1 to TRBJ2-7; perhaps TRBD2 as D (7 bases). This sequence was found in a female donor with early-stage non-small cell lung cancer. The sequencing here drew on PBMCs, taken at surgery. The CDR3 bases are TGCGCCAGCAGCTTGGCGGGGGGCCAAGTATACGAGCAGTACTTC. Translating gives CASSLAGGQVYEQYF.